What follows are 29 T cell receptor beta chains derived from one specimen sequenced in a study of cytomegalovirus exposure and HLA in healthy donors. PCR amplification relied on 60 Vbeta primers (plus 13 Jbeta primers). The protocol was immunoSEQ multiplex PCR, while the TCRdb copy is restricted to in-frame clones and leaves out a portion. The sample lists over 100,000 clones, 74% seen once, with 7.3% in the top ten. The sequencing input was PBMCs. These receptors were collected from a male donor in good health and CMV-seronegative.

CDR3 region: CASSWMAEETQYF. In nucleotides, the CDR3 is TGTGCCAGCAGTTGGATGGCGGAAGAGACCCAGTACTTC. This chain joins TRBV28 and TRBJ2-5; D is unclear. V was pared by 4 bases and J by 3 bases, with 9 bases between. CDR3 size: 13 residues. From germline, CDR1 is MDHEN and CDR2 SYDVKM.

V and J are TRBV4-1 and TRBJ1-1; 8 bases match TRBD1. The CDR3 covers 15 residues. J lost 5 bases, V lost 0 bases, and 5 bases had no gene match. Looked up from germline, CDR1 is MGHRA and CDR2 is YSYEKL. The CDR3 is CASSQEEGQVTEAFF. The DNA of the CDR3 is TGCGCCAGCAGCCAAGAAGAGGGACAGGTGACTGAAGCTTTCTTT.

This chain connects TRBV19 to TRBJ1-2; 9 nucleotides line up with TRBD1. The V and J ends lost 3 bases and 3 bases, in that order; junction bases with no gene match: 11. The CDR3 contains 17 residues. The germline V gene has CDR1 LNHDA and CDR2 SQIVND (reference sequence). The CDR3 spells CASSILQGAASYYGYTF. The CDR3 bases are TGTGCCAGTAGTATTCTACAGGGGGCAGCCTCCTACTATGGCTACACCTTC.

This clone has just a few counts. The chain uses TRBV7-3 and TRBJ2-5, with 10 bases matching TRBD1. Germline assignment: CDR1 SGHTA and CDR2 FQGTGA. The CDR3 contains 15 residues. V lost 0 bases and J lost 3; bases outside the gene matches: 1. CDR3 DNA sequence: TGTGCCAGCAGCTTAACAGGGACAGGGGAAGAGACCCAGTACTTC. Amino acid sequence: CASSLTGTGEETQYF.

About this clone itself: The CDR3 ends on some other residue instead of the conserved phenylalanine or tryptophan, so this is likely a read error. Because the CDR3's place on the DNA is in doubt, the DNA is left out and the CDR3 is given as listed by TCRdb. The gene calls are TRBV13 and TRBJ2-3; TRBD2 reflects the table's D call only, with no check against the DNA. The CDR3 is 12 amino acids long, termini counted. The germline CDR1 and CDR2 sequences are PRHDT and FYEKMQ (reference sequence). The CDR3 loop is CASSDGPSARYL.

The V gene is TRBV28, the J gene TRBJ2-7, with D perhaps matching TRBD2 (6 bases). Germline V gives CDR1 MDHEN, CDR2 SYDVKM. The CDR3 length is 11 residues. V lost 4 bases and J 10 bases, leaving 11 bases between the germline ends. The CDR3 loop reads CASSWTGDQYF. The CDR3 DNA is TGTGCCAGCAGTTGGACGGGGGATCAGTACTTC.

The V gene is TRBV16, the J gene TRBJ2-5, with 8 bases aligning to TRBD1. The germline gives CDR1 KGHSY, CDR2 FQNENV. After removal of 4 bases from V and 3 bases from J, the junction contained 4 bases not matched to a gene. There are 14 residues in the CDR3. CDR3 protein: CASSRLTGEETQYF. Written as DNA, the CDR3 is TGTGCCAGCAGCCGGTTGACAGGGGAAGAGACCCAGTACTTC.

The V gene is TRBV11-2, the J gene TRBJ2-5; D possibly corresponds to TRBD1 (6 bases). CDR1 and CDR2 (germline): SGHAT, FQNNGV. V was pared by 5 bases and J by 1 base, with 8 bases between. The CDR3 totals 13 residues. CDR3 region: CASSAGAQETQYF. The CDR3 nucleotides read TGTGCCAGCAGCGCAGGGGCCCAAGAGACCCAGTACTTC. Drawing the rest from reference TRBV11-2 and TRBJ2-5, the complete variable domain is EAGVAQSPRYKIIEKRQSVAFWCNPISGHATLYWYQQILGQGPKLLIQFQNNGVVDDSQLPKDRFSAERLKGVDSTLKIQPAKLEDSAVYLCASSAGAQETQYFGPGTRLLVL.

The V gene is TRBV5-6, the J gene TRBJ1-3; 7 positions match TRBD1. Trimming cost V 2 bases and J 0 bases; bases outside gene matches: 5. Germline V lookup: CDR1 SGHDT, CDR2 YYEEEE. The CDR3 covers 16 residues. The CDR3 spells CASSFQGQNSGNTIYF. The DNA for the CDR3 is TGTGCCAGCAGCTTCCAGGGACAGAACTCTGGAAACACCATATATTTT.

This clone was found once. The CDR3 loop is CASSSGLAGGSIYNEQFF. Written as DNA, the CDR3 is TGCGCCAGCAGCTCTGGACTAGCGGGAGGCTCCATCTACAATGAGCAGTTCTTC. V is TRBV5-1 and J is TRBJ2-1; TRBD2 agrees at 14 bases. The J segment lost 3 bases and the V segment lost 3 bases, leaving 8 bases of the junction unmatched. CDR3 size: 18 residues. Germline lookup yields CDR1 SGHRS and CDR2 YFSETQ.

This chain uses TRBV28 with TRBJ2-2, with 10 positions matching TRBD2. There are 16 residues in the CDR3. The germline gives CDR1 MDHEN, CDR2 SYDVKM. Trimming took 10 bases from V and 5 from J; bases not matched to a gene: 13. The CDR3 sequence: CATGGASGRRTGELFF. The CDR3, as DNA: TGTGCCACTGGGGGGGCTAGCGGGAGACGGACCGGGGAGCTGTTTTTT. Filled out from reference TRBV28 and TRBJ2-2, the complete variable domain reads DVKVTQSSRYLVKRTGEKVFLECVQDMDHENMFWYRQDPGLGLRLIYFSYDVKMKEKGDIPEGYSVSREKKERFSLILESASTNQTSMYLCATGGASGRRTGELFFGEGSRLTVL.

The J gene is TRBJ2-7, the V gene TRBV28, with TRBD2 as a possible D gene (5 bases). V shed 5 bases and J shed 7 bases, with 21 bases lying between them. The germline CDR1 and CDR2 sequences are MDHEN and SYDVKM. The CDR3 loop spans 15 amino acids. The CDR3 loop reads CASSEERVQYWEQYF. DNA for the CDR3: TGTGCCAGCAGTGAGGAGAGGGTCCAGTATTGGGAGCAGTACTTC.

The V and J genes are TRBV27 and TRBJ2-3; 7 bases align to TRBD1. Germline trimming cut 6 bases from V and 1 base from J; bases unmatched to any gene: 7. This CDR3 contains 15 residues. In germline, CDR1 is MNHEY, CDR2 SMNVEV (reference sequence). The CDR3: CASRTGIWGTDTQYF. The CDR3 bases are TGTGCCAGCAGGACAGGGATTTGGGGCACAGATACGCAGTATTTT.

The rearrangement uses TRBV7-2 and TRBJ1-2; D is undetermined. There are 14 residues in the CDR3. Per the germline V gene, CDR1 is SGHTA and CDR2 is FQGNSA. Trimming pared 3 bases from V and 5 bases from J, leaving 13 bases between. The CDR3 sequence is CASSFWARSYGYTF. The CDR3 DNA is TGTGCCAGCAGCTTTTGGGCTCGATCTTATGGCTACACCTTC. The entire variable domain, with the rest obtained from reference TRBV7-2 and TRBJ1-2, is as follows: GAGVSQSPSNKVTEKGKDVELRCDPISGHTALYWYRQSLGQGLEFLIYFQGNSAPDKSGLPSDRFSAERTGGSVSTLTIQRTQQEDSAVYLCASSFWARSYGYTFGSGTRLTVV.

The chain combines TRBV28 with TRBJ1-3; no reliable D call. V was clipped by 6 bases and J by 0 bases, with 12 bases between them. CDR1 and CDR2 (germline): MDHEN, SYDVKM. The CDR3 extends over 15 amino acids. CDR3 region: CASSSPYSSGNTIYF. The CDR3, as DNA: TGTGCCAGCAGCTCCCCTTATAGCTCTGGAAACACCATATATTTT. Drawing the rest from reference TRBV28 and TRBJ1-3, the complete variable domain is DVKVTQSSRYLVKRTGEKVFLECVQDMDHENMFWYRQDPGLGLRLIYFSYDVKMKEKGDIPEGYSVSREKKERFSLILESASTNQTSMYLCASSSPYSSGNTIYFGEGSWLTVV.

CDR3: CASSLYGTGSTDTQYF. DNA of the CDR3: TGTGCCAGCAGCTTGTATGGGACAGGGAGCACAGATACGCAGTATTTT. The chain is built from TRBV5-6 and TRBJ2-3; TRBD1 aligns across 9 bases. The CDR3 is made up of 16 amino acids. V shed 1 base, J shed 0 bases, and the junction held 3 bases outside the gene matches. From germline, CDR1 is SGHDT and CDR2 YYEEEE.

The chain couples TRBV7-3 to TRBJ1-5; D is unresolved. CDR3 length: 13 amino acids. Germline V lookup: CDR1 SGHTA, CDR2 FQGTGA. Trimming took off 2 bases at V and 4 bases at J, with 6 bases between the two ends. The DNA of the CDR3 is TGTGCCAGCAGCTTATCCTTAAATCAGCCCCAGCATTTT. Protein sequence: CASSLSLNQPQHF.

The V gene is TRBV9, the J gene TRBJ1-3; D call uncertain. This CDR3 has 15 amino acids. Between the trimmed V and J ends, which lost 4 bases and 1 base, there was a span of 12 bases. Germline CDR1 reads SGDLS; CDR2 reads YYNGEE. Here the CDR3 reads CASSPTGISGNTIYF. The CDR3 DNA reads TGTGCCAGCAGCCCCACCGGGATTTCTGGAAACACCATATATTTT.

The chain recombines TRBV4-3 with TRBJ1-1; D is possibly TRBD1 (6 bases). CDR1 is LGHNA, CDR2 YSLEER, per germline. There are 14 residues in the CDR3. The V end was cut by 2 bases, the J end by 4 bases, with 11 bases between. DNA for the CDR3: TGCGCCAGCAGCCAATACAGGGTAGCCACTGAAGCTTTCTTT. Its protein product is CASSQYRVATEAFF.

CDR3 loop: CASRSVRSKNIQYF. In nucleotides, the CDR3 is TGTGCCAGCAGATCGGTTAGGAGCAAAAACATTCAGTACTTC. This chain joins TRBV6-1 and TRBJ2-4; D call uncertain. The germline gives CDR1 MNHNS, CDR2 SASEGT. This CDR3 contains 14 residues. Trimming cost V 6 bases and J 3 bases, with 12 bases left between them.

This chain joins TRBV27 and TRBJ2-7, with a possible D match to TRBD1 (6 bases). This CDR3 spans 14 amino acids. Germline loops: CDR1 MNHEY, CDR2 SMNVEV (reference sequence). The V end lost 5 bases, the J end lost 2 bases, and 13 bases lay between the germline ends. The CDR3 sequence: CASSPTGTPYEQYF. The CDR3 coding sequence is TGTGCCAGCAGTCCCACGGGGACACCCTACGAGCAGTACTTC.

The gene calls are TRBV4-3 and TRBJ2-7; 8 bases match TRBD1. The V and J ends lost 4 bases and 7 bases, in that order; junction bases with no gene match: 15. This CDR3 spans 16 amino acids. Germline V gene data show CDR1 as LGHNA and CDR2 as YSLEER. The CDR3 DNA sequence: TGCGCCAGCAGCCCCGGTGGCAGGGGGCGATCATCTGAGCAGTACTTC. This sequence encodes CASSPGGRGRSSEQYF.

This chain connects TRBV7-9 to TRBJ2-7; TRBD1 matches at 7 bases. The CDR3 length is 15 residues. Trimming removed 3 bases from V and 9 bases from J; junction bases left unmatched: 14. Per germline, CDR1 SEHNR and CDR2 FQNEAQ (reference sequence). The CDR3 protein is CASSFRQGFPPSQYF. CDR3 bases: TGTGCCAGCAGCTTCCGACAGGGTTTCCCTCCATCGCAGTACTTC.

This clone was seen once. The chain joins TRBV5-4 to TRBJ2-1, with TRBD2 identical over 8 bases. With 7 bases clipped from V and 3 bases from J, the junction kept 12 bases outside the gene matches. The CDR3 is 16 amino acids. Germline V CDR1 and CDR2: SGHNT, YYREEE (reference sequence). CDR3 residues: CASGAVGLAVYNEQFF. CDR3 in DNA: TGTGCCAGCGGCGCCGTTGGACTAGCTGTCTACAATGAGCAGTTCTTC.

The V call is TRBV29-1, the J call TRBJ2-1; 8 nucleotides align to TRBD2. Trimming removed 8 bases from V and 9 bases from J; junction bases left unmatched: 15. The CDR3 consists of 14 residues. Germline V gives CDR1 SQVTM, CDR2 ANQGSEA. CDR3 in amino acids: CSTRLGLEAVEQFF. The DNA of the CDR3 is TGCAGCACACGACTGGGACTAGAAGCGGTTGAGCAGTTCTTC.

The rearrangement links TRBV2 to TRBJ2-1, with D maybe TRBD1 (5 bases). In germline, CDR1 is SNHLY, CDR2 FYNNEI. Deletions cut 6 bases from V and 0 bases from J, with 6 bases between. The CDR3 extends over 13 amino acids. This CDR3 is CASRDNSYNEQFF. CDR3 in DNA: TGTGCCAGCAGGGACAACTCCTACAATGAGCAGTTCTTC.

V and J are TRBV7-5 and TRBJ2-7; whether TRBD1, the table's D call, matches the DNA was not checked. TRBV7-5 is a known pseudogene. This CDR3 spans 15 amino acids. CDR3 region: CARITTGDPLYEQYF. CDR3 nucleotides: TGTGCCAGAATCACCACAGGGGATCCCCTGTACGAGCAGTACTTC.

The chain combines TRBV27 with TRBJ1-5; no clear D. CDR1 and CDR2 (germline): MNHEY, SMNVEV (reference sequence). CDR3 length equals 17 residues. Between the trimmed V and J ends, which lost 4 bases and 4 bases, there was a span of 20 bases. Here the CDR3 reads CASSSWAGQAFNQPQHF. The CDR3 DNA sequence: TGTGCCAGCAGTTCGTGGGCTGGGCAAGCCTTTAATCAGCCCCAGCATTTT.

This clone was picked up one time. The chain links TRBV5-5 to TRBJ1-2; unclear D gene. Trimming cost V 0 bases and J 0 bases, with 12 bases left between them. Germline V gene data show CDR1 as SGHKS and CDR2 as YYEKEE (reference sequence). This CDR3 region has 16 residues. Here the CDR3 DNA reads TGTGCCAGCAGCTTGGTGATCGACACGACTAACTATGGCTACACCTTC. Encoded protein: CASSLVIDTTNYGYTF. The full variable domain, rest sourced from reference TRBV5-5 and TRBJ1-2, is DAGVTQSPTHLIKTRGQQVTLRCSPISGHKSVSWYQQVLGQGPQFIFQYYEKEERGRGNFPDRFSARQFPNYSSELNVNALLLGDSALYLCASSLVIDTTNYGYTFGSGTRLTVV.